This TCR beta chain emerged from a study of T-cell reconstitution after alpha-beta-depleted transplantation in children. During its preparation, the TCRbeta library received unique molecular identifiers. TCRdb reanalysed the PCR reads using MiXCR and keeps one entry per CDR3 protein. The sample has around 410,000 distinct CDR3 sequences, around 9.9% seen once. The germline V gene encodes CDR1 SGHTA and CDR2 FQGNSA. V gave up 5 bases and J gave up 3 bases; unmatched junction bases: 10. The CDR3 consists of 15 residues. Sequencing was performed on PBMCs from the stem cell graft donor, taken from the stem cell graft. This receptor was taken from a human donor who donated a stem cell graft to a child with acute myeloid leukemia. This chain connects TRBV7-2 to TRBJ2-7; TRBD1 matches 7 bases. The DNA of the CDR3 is TGTGCCAGCAGCACCCAGACAGGGACAAACTACGAGCAGTACTTC. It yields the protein CASSTQTGTNYEQYF.